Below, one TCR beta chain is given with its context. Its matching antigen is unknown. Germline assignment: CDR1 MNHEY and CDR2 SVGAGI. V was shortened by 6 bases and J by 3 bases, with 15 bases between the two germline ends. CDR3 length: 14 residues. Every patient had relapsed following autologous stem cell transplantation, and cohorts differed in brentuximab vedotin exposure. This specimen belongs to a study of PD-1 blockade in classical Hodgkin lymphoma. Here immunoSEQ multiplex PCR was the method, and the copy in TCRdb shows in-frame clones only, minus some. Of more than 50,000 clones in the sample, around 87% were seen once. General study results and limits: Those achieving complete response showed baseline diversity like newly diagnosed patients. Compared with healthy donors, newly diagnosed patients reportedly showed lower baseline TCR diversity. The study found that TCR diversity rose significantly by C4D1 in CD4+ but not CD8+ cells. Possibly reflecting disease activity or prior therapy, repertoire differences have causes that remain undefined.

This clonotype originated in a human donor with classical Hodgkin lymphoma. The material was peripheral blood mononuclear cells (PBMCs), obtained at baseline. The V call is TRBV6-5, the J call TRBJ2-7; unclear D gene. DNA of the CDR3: TGTGCCAGCAGGGACCTAATGATGGTCTACGAGCAGTACTTC. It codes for CASRDLMMVYEQYF.